These T cell receptor beta chains were read from a single sample in a study of shared clonotypes between healthy human individuals. Produced via immunoSEQ multiplex PCR; TCRdb's table is partial and in-frame only. The profile shows about 550,000 clones, nearly 97% of them singletons. Specimen: naive CD8+ T cells sorted from blood. These receptors all stem from a young woman in good health. Both conserved end residues are part of each CDR3. A D gene is named only where the DNA matches it firmly. Only some rows state a clone size, as once, few, many or a class for expanded clones.

V	D	J	size	DNA	CDR3
TRBV4-1	-	TRBJ2-5	once	TGCGCCAGCAGCCAAGAAGGGGAGGGGGTCCAAGAGACCCAGTACTTC	CASSQEGEGVQETQYF
TRBV11-2	TRBD1	TRBJ1-1	-	TGTGCCAGCAGCTCACAGGGGGGGAACACTGAAGCTTTCTTT	CASSSQGGNTEAFF
TRBV27	-	TRBJ1-5	-	TGTGCCAGCAGCTCGCTAGGGGCGGGCCTAACGCCCCAGCATTTT	CASSSLGAGLTPQHF
TRBV12-5	TRBD2	TRBJ2-1	-	TGTGCTAGTGGCCCGGGACTAAACAATGAGCAGTTCTTC	CASGPGLNNEQFF
TRBV7-9	TRBD2	TRBJ2-7	-	TGTGCCAGTTCTAGCGGGAGATACGAGCAGTACTTC	CASSSGRYEQYF
TRBV10-2	-	TRBJ2-7	-	TGCGCCAGCACCCAACAGGTTCGCCACGGGGAGCAGTACTTC	CASTQQVRHGEQYF
TRBV4-1	TRBD2	TRBJ2-5	once	TGCGCCAGCAGCCACGATAGCGGGACAGAGACCCAGTACTTC	CASSHDSGTETQYF
TRBV11-2	TRBD1	TRBJ2-2	-	TGTGCCAGCAGCCCAACCCGGGACAGGGAAACCGCGAACACCGGGGAGCTGTTTTTT	CASSPTRDRETANTGELFF
TRBV27	TRBD1	TRBJ2-7	-	TGTGCCAGTAGAAATCCGGGACAGGGGATCTACGAGCAGTACTTC	CASRNPGQGIYEQYF
TRBV19	-	TRBJ2-7	-	TGTGCCAGTAGTAACCTCCGGGACACCAGACCATACGAGCAGTACTTC	CASSNLRDTRPYEQYF
TRBV10-3	TRBD2	TRBJ2-1	-	TGTGCCATCAGTGAGGTAGCGGGAGAAGTCAATGAGCAGTTCTTC	CAISEVAGEVNEQFF
TRBV10-3	-	TRBJ1-4	-	TGTGCCATCAGTGATGCGACCTCGGGGGAAAAACTGTTTTTT	CAISDATSGEKLFF
TRBV2	-	TRBJ1-3	-	TGTGCCAGCAGTGGAGGGAGCTCTGGAAACACCATATATTTT	CASSGGSSGNTIYF
TRBV11-2	-	TRBJ2-7	-	TGTGCCAGCAGCTTAGGGCCGACGGGAGCGATTGAGCAGTACTTC	CASSLGPTGAIEQYF
TRBV27	-	TRBJ2-1	-	TGTGCCAGCAGTTTTCCCGAGCAGTTCTTC	CASSFPEQFF
TRBV7-8	-	TRBJ1-2	-	TGTGCCAGCTTTGACCTCCCGACGTATGGCTACACCTTC	CASFDLPTYGYTF
TRBV7-1	-	TRBJ1-1	-	TGTGCCAGCAGCGCCTCGACAGAGAACACTGAAGCTTTCTTT	CASSASTENTEAFF
TRBV6-5	-	TRBJ2-7	-	TGTGCCAGCAATATGAGGGGGGGTTCCTACGAGCAGTACTTC	CASNMRGGSYEQYF
TRBV29-1	TRBD2	TRBJ2-7	-	TGCAGCGTTGGTGTCGGGGAGGGCTACGAGCAGTACTTC	CSVGVGEGYEQYF
TRBV4-2	-	TRBJ1-3	once	TGTGCCAGCAGCCAAGATCTAGGAAACACCATATATTTT	CASSQDLGNTIYF
TRBV28	-	TRBJ2-5	-	TGTGCCAGCACCAAGAGCGGTCAAGAGACCCAGTACTTC	CASTKSGQETQYF
TRBV5-1	-	TRBJ2-1	-	TGCGCCAGCACGTTGGTAGACTTATACAATGAGCAGTTCTTC	CASTLVDLYNEQFF
TRBV14	TRBD1	TRBJ2-5	-	TGTGCCAGCAGCCAGACAGGGGGCAGCGAGACCCAGTACTTC	CASSQTGGSETQYF
TRBV2	-	TRBJ1-6	-	TGTGCCAGCAGTGAAGCGAACTTCAGGGGAATTAGTTCACCCCTCCACTTT	CASSEANFRGISSPLHF
TRBV25-1	-	TRBJ2-1	-	TGTGCCAGCAGTGATGAAAGGGGTGAGCAGTTCTTC	CASSDERGEQFF
TRBV10-2	TRBD2	TRBJ2-7	-	TGCGCCACCTCCGGGACTAGTTCCTACGAGCAGTACTTC	CATSGTSSYEQYF
TRBV9	-	TRBJ2-7	-	TGTGCCAGCAGCGTAGGTTTGGCCTTTTCAGGTTCCTACGAGCAGTACTTC	CASSVGLAFSGSYEQYF
TRBV4-1	-	TRBJ1-4	-	TGCGCCAGCAGCCAAGTGGTTAGGACAGCAACTAATGAAAAACTGTTTTTT	CASSQVVRTATNEKLFF
TRBV5-1	TRBD2	TRBJ2-3	-	TGCGCCAGCAGGAGGCGGGAGGGGAGCACAGATACGCAGTATTTT	CASRRREGSTDTQYF
TRBV15	TRBD2	TRBJ2-1	-	TGTGCCACCAGCAGACCTCCGGGACTAGCGGGAGGCCCTTACTCCTACAATGAGCAGTTCTTC	CATSRPPGLAGGPYSYNEQFF
TRBV10-3	TRBD2	TRBJ2-1	-	TGTGCCCTCACCGGGACTAGCGGGAGGTCGGACGCCTACAATGAGCAGTTCTTC	CALTGTSGRSDAYNEQFF
TRBV7-9	-	TRBJ2-7	-	TGTGCCAGCAGCTCCTCATGGACTGACGATTCCTACGAGCAGTACTTC	CASSSSWTDDSYEQYF
TRBV5-6	TRBD2	TRBJ2-1	-	TGTGCCAGCAGAACACCTAGGGAGGGGAGAGATGAGCAGTTCTTC	CASRTPREGRDEQFF
TRBV27	-	TRBJ2-5	once	TGTGCCAGCAGTTTATTCCCAGGGCAAGAGACCCAGTACTTC	CASSLFPGQETQYF
TRBV27	TRBD2	TRBJ2-1	-	TGTGCCAGCAACTCCCCTGCGGGAGGGTCCTACAATGAGCAGTTCTTC	CASNSPAGGSYNEQFF
TRBV10-3	TRBD1	TRBJ1-3	-	TGTGCCATCAGTGAGGACCGACAGGGGACCTCTGGAAACACCATATATTTT	CAISEDRQGTSGNTIYF
TRBV19	TRBD2	TRBJ2-7	-	TGTGCCAGTAGTATAGGGGCCGGGACTATCGAGCAGTACTTC	CASSIGAGTIEQYF
TRBV4-1	-	TRBJ2-1	-	TGCGCCAGCAGCCAATCCGTCCATGAGCAGTTCTTC	CASSQSVHEQFF
TRBV28	-	TRBJ1-5	-	TGTGCCAGCACCACAGGGAATCAGCCCCAGCATTTT	CASTTGNQPQHF
TRBV27	TRBD1	TRBJ2-2	-	TGTGCCAGCAGTCCTCACAGGGGCACCGGGGAGCTGTTTTTT	CASSPHRGTGELFF
TRBV28	TRBD1	TRBJ2-7	-	TGTGCCAGCAGTTTCACAGGGGGCGCCTACGAGCAGTACTTC	CASSFTGGAYEQYF
TRBV4-1	-	TRBJ2-3	-	TGCGCCAGCAGCCAAGATAGTTCGGGATGGGCAGATACGCAGTATTTT	CASSQDSSGWADTQYF
TRBV6-1	-	TRBJ2-7	-	TGTGCCAGCAATGACTACAGGGTTCTTAAGCCCTACGAGCAGTACTTC	CASNDYRVLKPYEQYF
TRBV2	TRBD1	TRBJ2-1	-	TGTGCCAGCAGACCCGGGACAGGGATATACAATGAGCAGTTCTTC	CASRPGTGIYNEQFF
TRBV7-8	-	TRBJ2-4	-	TGTGCCAGCAGCTTAGAGACAGAAGGTATCCAAAACATTCAGTACTTC	CASSLETEGIQNIQYF